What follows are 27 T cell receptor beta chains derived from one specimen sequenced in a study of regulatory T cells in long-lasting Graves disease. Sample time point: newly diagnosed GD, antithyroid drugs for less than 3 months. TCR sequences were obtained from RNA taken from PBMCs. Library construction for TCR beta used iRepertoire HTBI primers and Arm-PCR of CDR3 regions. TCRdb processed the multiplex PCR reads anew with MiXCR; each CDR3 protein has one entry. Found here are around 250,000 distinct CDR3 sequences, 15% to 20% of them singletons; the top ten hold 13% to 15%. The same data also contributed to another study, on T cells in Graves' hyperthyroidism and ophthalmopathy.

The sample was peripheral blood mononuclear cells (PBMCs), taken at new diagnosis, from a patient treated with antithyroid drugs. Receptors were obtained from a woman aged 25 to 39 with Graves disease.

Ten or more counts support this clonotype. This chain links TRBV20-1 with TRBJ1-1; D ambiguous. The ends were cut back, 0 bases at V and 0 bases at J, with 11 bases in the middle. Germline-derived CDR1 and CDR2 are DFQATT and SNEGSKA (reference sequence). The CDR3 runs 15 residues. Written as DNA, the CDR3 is TGCAGTGCTAGAGAAGAGGTGGAAGTGAACACTGAAGCTTTCTTT. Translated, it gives CSAREEVEVNTEAFF.

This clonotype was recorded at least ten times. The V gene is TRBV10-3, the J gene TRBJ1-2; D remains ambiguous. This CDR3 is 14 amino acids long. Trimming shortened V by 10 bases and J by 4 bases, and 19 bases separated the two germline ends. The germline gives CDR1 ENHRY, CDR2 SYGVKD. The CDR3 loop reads CATLSEPTFYGYTF. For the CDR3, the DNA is TGTGCCACTCTTAGTGAGCCGACCTTCTATGGCTACACCTTC.

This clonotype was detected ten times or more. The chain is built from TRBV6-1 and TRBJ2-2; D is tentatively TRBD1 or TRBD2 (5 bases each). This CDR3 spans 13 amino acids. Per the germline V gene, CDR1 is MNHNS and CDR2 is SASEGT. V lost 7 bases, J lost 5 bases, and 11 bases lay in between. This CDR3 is CASIGGWTGELFF. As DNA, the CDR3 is TGTGCCAGCATTGGGGGATGGACCGGGGAGCTGTTTTTT.

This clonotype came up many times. The CDR3 DNA sequence: TGCGCCAGCAGCTTGGTAACGGGCCAGCCCCAGCATTTT. This codes for CASSLVTGQPQHF. V is TRBV5-1 and J is TRBJ1-5; D gene unclear. This CDR3 region has 13 residues. Germline CDR1 SGHRS, CDR2 YFSETQ. Trimming shortened V by 0 bases and J by 7 bases, and 8 bases separated the two germline ends.

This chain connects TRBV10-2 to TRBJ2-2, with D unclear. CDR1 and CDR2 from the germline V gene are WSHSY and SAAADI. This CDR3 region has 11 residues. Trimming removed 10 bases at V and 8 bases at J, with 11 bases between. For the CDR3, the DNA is TGCGCCATCAAAGACCGGGGGGAGCTGTTTTTT. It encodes CAIKDRGELFF.

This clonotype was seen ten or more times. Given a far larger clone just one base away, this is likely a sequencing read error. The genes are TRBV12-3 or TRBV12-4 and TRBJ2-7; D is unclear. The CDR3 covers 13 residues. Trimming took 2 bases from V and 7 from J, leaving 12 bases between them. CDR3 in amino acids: CASSLFPYNEQYF. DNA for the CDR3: TGTGCCAGCAGTTTATTTCCCTACAATGAGCAGTACTTC.

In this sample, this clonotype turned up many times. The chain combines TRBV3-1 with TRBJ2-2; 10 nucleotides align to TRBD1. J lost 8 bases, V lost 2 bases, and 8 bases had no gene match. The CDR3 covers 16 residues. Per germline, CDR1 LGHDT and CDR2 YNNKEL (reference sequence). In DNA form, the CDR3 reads TGTGCCAGCAGCCAATCCGGGACAGGGGATCTGGGGGAGCTGTTTTTT. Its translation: CASSQSGTGDLGELFF. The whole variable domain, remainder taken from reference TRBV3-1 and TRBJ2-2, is DTAVSQTPKYLVTQMGNDKSIKCEQNLGHDTMYWYKQDSKKFLKIMFSYNNKELIINETVPNRFSPKSPDKAHLNLHINSLELGDSAVYFCASSQSGTGDLGELFFGEGSRLTVL.

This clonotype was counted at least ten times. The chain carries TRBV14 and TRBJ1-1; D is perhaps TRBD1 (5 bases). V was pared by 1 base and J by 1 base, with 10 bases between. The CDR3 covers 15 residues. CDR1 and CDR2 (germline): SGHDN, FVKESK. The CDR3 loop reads CASSQGNRKNTEAFF. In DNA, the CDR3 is TGTGCCAGCAGCCAAGGAAACAGGAAGAACACTGAAGCTTTCTTT. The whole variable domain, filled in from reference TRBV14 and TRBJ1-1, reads EAGVTQFPSHSVIEKGQTVTLRCDPISGHDNLYWYRRVMGKEIKFLLHFVKESKQDESGMPNNRFLAERTGGTYSTLKVQPAELEDSGVYFCASSQGNRKNTEAFFGQGTRLTVV.

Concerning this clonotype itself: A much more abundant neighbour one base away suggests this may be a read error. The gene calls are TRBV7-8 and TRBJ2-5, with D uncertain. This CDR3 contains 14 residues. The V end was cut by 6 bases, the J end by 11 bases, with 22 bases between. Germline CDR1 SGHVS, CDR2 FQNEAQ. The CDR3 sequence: CASRLMGTYNEQYF. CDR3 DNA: TGTGCCAGCAGACTAATGGGTACTTACAATGAGCAGTACTTC.

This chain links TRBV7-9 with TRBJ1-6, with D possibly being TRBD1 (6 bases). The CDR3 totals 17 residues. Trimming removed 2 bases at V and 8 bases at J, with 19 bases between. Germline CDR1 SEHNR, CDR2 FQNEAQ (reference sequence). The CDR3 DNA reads TGTGCCAGCAGCTTACTGGTTGTTCCGGGACACGATTCACCCCTCCACTTT. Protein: CASSLLVVPGHDSPLHF.

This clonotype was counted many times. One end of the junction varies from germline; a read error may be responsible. This chain's CDR3 is CASSIGTGAGNTIYF. The DNA of the CDR3 is TGTGCCAGCTCGATTGGGACAGGGGCTGGCAACACCATATATTTT. The V and J genes are TRBV18 and TRBJ1-3; the match to TRBD1 covers 10 bases. The CDR3 length is 15 residues. Germline lookup yields CDR1 KGHSH and CDR2 LQKENI.

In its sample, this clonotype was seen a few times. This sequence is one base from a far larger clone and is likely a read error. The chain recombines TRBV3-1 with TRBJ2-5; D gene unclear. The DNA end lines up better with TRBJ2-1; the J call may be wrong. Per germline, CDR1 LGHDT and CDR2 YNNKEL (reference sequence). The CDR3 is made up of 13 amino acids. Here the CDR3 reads CASSHPLGNEQFF. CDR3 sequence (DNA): TGTGCCAGCAGCCACCCTTTAGGGAATGAGCAGTTCTTC.

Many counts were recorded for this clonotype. The CDR3 spells CASSGRVSGELFF. The CDR3 DNA reads TGTGCCAGCAGCGGGCGCGTGAGCGGGGAGCTGTTTTTT. This chain connects TRBV3-1 to TRBJ2-2; D is uncertain. V was shortened by 5 bases and J by 7 bases, with 11 bases between the two germline ends. The CDR3 spans 13 residues. CDR1 and CDR2 (germline): LGHDT, YNNKEL (reference sequence).

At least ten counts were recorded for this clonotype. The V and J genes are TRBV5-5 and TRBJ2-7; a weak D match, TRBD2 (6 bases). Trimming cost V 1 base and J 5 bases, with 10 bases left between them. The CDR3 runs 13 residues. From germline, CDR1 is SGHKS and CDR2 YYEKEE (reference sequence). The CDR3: CASSLLRGNEQYF. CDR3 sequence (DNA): TGTGCCAGCAGCTTGCTGCGCGGGAACGAGCAGTACTTC.

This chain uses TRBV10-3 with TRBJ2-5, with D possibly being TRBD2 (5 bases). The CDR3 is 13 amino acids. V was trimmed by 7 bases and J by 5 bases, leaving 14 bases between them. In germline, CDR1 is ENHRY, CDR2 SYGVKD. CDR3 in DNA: TGTGCCATCAATAGGGCGGAGCGGGAGACCCAGTACTTC. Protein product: CAINRAERETQYF.

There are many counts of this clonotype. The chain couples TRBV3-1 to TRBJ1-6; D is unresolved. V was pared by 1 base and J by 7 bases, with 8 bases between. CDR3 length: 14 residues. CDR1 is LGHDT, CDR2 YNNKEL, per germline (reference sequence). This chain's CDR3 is CASSQASRNSPLHF. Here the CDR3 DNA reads TGTGCCAGCAGCCAAGCTTCGAGGAATTCACCCCTCCACTTT.

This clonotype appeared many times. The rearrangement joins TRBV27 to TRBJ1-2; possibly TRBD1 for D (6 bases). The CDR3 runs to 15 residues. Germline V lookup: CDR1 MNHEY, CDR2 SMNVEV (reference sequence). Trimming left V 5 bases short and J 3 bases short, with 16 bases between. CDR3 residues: CASSLHRERYYGYTF. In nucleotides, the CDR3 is TGTGCCAGCAGTCTCCACAGGGAGAGGTACTATGGCTACACCTTC.

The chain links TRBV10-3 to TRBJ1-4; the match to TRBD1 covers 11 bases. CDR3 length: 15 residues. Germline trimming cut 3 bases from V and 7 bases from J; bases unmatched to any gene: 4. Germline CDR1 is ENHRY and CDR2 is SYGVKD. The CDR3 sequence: CAISDTGTGGEKLFF. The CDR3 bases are TGTGCCATCAGTGATACCGGGACAGGGGGTGAAAAACTGTTTTTT.

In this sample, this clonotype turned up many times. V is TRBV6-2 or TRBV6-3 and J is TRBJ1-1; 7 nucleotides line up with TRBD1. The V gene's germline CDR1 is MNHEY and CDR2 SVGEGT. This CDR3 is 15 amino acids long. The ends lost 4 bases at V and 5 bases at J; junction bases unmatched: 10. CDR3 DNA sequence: TGTGCCAGCAGTTGGGGGGACAGAGAGCCGACTGAAGCTTTCTTT. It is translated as CASSWGDREPTEAFF.

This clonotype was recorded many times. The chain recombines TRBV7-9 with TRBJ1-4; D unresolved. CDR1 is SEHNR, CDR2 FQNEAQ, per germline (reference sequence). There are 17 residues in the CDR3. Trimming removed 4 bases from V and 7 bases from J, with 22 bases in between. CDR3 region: CASSSPLSGHTPEKLFF. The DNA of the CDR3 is TGTGCCAGCAGCTCCCCACTCTCCGGCCACACCCCTGAAAAACTGTTTTTT.

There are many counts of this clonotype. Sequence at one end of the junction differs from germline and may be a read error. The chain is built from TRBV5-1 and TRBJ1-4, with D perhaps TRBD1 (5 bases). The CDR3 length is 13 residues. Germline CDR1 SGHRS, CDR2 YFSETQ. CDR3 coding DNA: TGTGCCAGCAGCCCTTTGGGGGACGAAAAACTGTTTTTT. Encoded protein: CASSPLGDEKLFF.

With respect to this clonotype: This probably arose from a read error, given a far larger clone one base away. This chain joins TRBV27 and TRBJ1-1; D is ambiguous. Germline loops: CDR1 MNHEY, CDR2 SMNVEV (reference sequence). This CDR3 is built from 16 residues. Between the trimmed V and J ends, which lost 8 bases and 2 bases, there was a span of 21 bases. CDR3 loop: CASSPRGAESNTEAFF. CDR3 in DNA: TGTGCCAGCTCACCACGAGGAGCAGAGAGTAACACTGAAGCTTTCTTT.

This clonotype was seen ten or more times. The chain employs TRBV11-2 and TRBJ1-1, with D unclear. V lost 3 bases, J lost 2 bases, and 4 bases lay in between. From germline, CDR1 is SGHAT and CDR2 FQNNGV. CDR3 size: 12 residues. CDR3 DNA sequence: TGTGCCAGCAGCTTCCGCAACACTGAAGCTTTCTTT. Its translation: CASSFRNTEAFF.

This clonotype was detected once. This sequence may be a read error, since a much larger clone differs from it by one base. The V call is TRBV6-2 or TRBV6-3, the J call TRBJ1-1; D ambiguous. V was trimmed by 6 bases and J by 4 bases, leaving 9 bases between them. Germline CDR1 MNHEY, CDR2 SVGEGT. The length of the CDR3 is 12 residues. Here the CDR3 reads CASREEFTEAFF. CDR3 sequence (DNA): TGTGCCAGCAGGGAGGAGTTCACTGAAGCTTTCTTT.

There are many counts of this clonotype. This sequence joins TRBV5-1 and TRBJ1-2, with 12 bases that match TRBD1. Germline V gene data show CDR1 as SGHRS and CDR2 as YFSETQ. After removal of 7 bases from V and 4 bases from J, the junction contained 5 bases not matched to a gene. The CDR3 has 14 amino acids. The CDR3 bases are TGCGCCAGCGGGGGACAGGGGGCGCGCTATGGCTACACCTTC. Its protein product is CASGGQGARYGYTF. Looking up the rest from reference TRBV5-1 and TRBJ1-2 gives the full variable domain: KAGVTQTPRYLIKTRGQQVTLSCSPISGHRSVSWYQQTPGQGLQFLFEYFSETQRNKGNFPGRFSGRQFSNSRSEMNVSTLELGDSALYLCASGGQGARYGYTFGSGTRLTVV.

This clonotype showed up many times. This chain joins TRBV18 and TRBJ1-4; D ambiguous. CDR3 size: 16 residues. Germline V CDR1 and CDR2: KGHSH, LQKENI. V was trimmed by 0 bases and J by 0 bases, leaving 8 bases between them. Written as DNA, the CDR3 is TGTGCCAGCTCACCACCTGCGGAAACAACTAATGAAAAACTGTTTTTT. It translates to CASSPPAETTNEKLFF. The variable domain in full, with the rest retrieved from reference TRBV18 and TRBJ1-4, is NAGVMQNPRHLVRRRGQEARLRCSPMKGHSHVYWYRQLPEEGLKFMVYLQKENIIDESGMPKERFSAEFPKEGPSILRIQQVVRGDSAAYFCASSPPAETTNEKLFFGSGTQLSVL.

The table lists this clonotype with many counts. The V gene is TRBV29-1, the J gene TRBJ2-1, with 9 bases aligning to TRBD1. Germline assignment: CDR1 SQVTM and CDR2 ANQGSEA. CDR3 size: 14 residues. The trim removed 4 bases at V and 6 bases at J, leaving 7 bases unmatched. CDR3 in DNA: TGCAGCGTTGGGGACAGGGAGATCCGCAATGAGCAGTTCTTC. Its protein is CSVGDREIRNEQFF.